This note documents a single T cell receptor beta chain sequence. No cognate antigen has been identified for it. Per-base quality was not reported, and no clone a single base away is much larger than it. TCRbeta CDR3 regions were amplified from genomic DNA by means of the immunoSEQ Assay, a bias-controlled multiplex PCR. Under the source paper's analysis protocol: The number of nucleated cells in each sample was estimated from the amplification of reference gene primers within the assay. To quantify the absolute abundance of each unique TCRbeta CDR3 rearrangement, sequence reads were collapsed and filtered. For each sample, productive Simpson clonality was calculated as the square root of Simpson's diversity index over productive rearrangements. What TCRdb holds here is the immuneACCESS table cut down to in-frame rearrangements. Part of the clones is not present; checked against another copy, under half of the missing clones reflect an unresolved V gene, and the others are unexplained. The V and J calls and the clone size are those of that table, but D and trimming were determined from the DNA. The table for this sample lists some 140,000 clones; roughly 85% of them were counted only once. Roughly 3.5% of the sample lies in the top ten.

This record comes from a study of blood T cell repertoires in COVID-19 (TCRdb year 2020). About the investigation overall: Samples covering the acute and convalescent phases of COVID-19 were provided by collaborators in the United States, Italy and Spain. The material from the prospective study consisted of cDNA or gDNA derived from T cells, B-cell-depleted T cells, or PBMCs. Deeply sampled blood TCRbeta repertoires from subjects exposed to, actively infected with, or recovered from COVID-19 were included in the dataset. The repertoires were released in a freely available public database meant as a resource for research on the immune response to SARS-CoV-2. Samples came from the ongoing ImmuneRACE study (first 160 participants) plus 1,254 subjects from 6 global collaborators. Nearly every sample came with metadata listing a de-identified subject ID, COVID-19 status, age in years and sex. Where available, HLA class I and class II types were obtained from metadata supplied by the sample provider rather than from assay-based typing.

The collaborating institutions used their own protocols to collect whole blood in K2EDTA tubes. For TCRbeta analysis, collaborator samples were shipped as frozen whole blood, as isolated PBMCs, or as DNA extracted from either sample type. The research as a whole found: How much clinical and demographic metadata was included differed by source and by participant, and the metadata was provided uncurated.

Sequencing was carried out using peripheral blood. The TCR originated in a man aged 60 to 69 with acute or convalescent COVID-19.

The sequenced DNA: TGTGCCACCCAGCGGGCATTGTCCGGGGAGCTGTTTTTT. It translates to CATQRALSGELFF. The chain employs TRBV12-3 or TRBV12-4 and TRBJ2-2; TRBD2 is perhaps the D gene, given 6 matching bases. The CDR3 runs 13 amino acids, cysteine and phenylalanine included. Solely the CDR3 DNA is kept, with 39 bases framed from the first base. The germline ends are 15 bases apart after V is trimmed by 10 bases and J by 6 bases.